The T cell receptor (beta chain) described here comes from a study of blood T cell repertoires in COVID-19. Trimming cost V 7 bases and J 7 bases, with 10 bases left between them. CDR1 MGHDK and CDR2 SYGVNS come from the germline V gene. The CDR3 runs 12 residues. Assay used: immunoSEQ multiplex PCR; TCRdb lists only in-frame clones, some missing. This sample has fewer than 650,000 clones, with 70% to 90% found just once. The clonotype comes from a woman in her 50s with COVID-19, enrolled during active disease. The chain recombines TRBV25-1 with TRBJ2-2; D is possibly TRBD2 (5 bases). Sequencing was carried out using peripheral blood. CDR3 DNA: TGTGCCAGCAAATCAAGCGGCGGGGAGCTGTTTTTT. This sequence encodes CASKSSGGELFF.